These 11 T cell receptor beta chains were all obtained from the same sample, sequenced in a study of cytotoxic CD8 clonotypes in ibrutinib-treated CLL. Sequencing was performed with immunoSEQ multiplex PCR; in TCRdb, only in-frame clones are kept and a portion is missing. Of approximately 70,000 clones listed, approximately 90% are singletons. Sequenced here: PBMCs, sampled after 12 months of ibrutinib treatment. These receptor sequences come from a human donor with chronic lymphocytic leukemia.

V and J are TRBV7-9 and TRBJ2-7, with 10 bases lining up with TRBD2. Germline-derived CDR1 and CDR2 are SEHNR and FQNEAQ (reference sequence). V gave up 5 bases and J gave up 3 bases; unmatched junction bases: 7. The CDR3 is 15 amino acids. The CDR3, as DNA: TGTGCCAGCAGCCCATCTAGCGGGAGAGTCTACGAGCAGTACTTC. Translated, it gives CASSPSSGRVYEQYF.

As concerns this clone: No conserved phenylalanine or tryptophan is present at the end of the CDR3, so a read error is the likely explanation. The chain is built from TRBV7-6 and TRBJ1-2; D unclear. This CDR3 region has 13 residues. Germline assignment: CDR1 SGHVS and CDR2 FNYEAQ. V was cut by 0 bases and J by 2 bases, with 4 bases left in between. The CDR3 is CASSLAGNYGYTL. Written as DNA, the CDR3 is TGTGCCAGCAGCTTAGCGGGGAACTATGGCTACACCCTC.

The CDR3 loop reads CASRPLRGAPETQYF. In nucleotides, the CDR3 is TGTGCCAGCAGACCATTACGGGGGGCGCCTGAGACCCAGTACTTC. The chain carries TRBV7-9 and TRBJ2-5; TRBD2 might be the D (7 bases). This CDR3 is 15 amino acids long. V gave up 6 bases and J gave up 5 bases, with 19 bases separating them. The V gene's germline CDR1 is SEHNR and CDR2 FQNEAQ (reference sequence).

This rearrangement joins TRBV28 to TRBJ1-1; TRBD1 matches 10 bases. The CDR3 runs to 14 residues. The ends lost 2 bases at V and 11 bases at J; junction bases unmatched: 8. CDR1 and CDR2 (germline): MDHEN, SYDVKM. DNA for the CDR3: TGTGCCAGCAGTTTAGGCCGGACAGGGGGTGCGGCTTTCTTT. Amino acid sequence: CASSLGRTGGAAFF.

The chain carries TRBV2 and TRBJ1-1, with D unresolved. This CDR3 is built from 13 residues. Looked up from germline, CDR1 is SNHLY and CDR2 is FYNNEI. V was cut by 10 bases and J by 1 base, with 13 bases left in between. CDR3 nucleotides: TGTGCCACCGGACGGGAGGGGAACACTGAAGCTTTCTTT. Translation: CATGREGNTEAFF.

This clone was seen ten or more times. The V and J genes are TRBV4-3 and TRBJ2-6; tentatively, D is TRBD1 (5 bases). Germline lookup yields CDR1 LGHNA and CDR2 YSLEER. V gave up 0 bases and J gave up 2 bases, with 8 bases separating them. There are 16 residues in the CDR3. The CDR3 sequence: CASSQDAGTGANVLTF. The CDR3 coding sequence is TGCGCCAGCAGCCAAGATGCAGGGACTGGGGCCAACGTCCTGACTTTC.

The rearrangement uses TRBV6-5 and TRBJ1-1; D is unclear. V was trimmed by 2 bases and J by 3 bases, leaving 16 bases between them. The CDR3 runs 16 residues. Germline V gene data show CDR1 as MNHEY and CDR2 as SVGAGI. This CDR3 is CASSYGKDVWDTEAFF. For the CDR3, the DNA is TGTGCCAGCAGTTACGGAAAGGACGTCTGGGACACTGAAGCTTTCTTT.

The table lists this clone with a count of one. The chain employs TRBV6-1 and TRBJ2-7; 8 bases fit TRBD1. Trimming removed 6 bases from V and 6 bases from J; junction bases left unmatched: 10. Germline V gene data show CDR1 as MNHNS and CDR2 as SASEGT. The CDR3 is 14 residues long. The CDR3 sequence is CASRDSRTGFEQYF. In nucleotides, the CDR3 is TGTGCCAGCAGAGACAGCAGGACAGGGTTCGAGCAGTACTTC.

This sequence joins TRBV7-2 and TRBJ2-2; either TRBD1 or TRBD2 may fit D (5 bases each). Germline V CDR1 and CDR2: SGHTA, FQGNSA. The CDR3 length is 17 residues. The V end was cut by 1 base, the J end by 2 bases, with 14 bases between. The CDR3 nucleotides are TGTGCCAGCAGCTTAGTGGCCGGGACCTTTAACACCGGGGAGCTGTTTTTT. As protein: CASSLVAGTFNTGELFF.

The rearrangement uses TRBV28 and TRBJ2-1; the match to TRBD2 covers 9 bases. The CDR3 runs to 16 residues. V shed 5 bases, J shed 2 bases, and the junction held 7 bases outside the gene matches. Germline assignment: CDR1 MDHEN and CDR2 SYDVKM. CDR3: CASSLLAGVTYNEQFF. The CDR3 bases are TGTGCCAGCAGTCTACTAGCGGGCGTAACCTACAATGAGCAGTTCTTC.

This rearrangement joins TRBV9 to TRBJ2-5, with TRBD2 identical over 13 bases. Germline CDR1 SGDLS, CDR2 YYNGEE. This CDR3 has 15 residues. Trimming took 4 bases from V and 5 from J; bases not matched to a gene: 5. The CDR3 sequence is CASSPGLAGWETQYF. In DNA form, the CDR3 reads TGTGCCAGCAGCCCGGGACTAGCGGGATGGGAGACCCAGTACTTC.